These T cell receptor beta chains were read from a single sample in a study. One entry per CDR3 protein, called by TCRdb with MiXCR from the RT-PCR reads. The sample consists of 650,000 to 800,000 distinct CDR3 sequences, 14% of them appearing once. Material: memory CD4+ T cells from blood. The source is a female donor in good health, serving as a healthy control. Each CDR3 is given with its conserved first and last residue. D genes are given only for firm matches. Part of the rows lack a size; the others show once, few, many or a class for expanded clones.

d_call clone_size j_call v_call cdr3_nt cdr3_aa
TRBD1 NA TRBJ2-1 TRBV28 TGTGGAACCGGGACAGGGAACTACAATGAGCAGTTCTTC CGTGTGNYNEQFF
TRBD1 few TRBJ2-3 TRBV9 TGTGCCAGCAGCGTGGGACAGGGGGCAACAGATACGCAGTATTTT CASSVGQGATDTQYF
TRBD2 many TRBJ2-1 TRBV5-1 TGCGCCAGCAGCCGGTTTGCAGCGGGGCCCGCCTACAATGAGCAGTTCTTC CASSRFAAGPAYNEQFF
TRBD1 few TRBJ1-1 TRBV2 TGTGCCAGCAGAGACAGGGGGGAAGTGAACACTGAAGCTTTCTTT CASRDRGEVNTEAFF
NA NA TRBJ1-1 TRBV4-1 TGCGCCAGCAGCCACCTCGGATTAAACACTGAAGCTTTCTTT CASSHLGLNTEAFF
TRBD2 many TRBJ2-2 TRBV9 TGTGCCAGCAGCGTTATGGGACTAGCTGAAGCCGGGGAGCTGTTTTTT CASSVMGLAEAGELFF
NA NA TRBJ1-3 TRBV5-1 TGCGCCAGCAGCTCCCCGGGATCCTCTGGAAACACCATATATTTT CASSSPGSSGNTIYF
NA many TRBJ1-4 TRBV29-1 TGCAGCGTTGTTGGCAGTGGAAATGAAAAACTGTTTTTT CSVVGSGNEKLFF
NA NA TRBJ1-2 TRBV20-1 TGCAGTGCTAGAGCGGGGCATGGACTCCTTATTAACTATGGCTACACCTTC CSARAGHGLLINYGYTF
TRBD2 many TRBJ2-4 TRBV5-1 TGCGCCAGCAGGGAGGGACTAGCGGGATTTGAGATAGCCAAAAACATTCAGTACTTC CASREGLAGFEIAKNIQYF
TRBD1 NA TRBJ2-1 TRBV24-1 TGTGCCACCGACAGGGGGCTTACGGGGTACAATGAGCAGTTCTTC CATDRGLTGYNEQFF
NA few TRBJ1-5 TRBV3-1 TGTGCCAGCAGCCAGTTGCAGGGGAGTCAGCCCCAGCATTTT CASSQLQGSQPQHF
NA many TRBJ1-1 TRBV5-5 TGTGCCAGCAGCTTGGTTCCATATAAGAACACTGAAGCTTTCTTT CASSLVPYKNTEAFF
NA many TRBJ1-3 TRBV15 TGTGCCACCAGCAGAGACAGGTCAGCTGGAAACACCATATATTTT CATSRDRSAGNTIYF
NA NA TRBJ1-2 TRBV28 TGTGCCAGCAGTTCGGGACAACGAACCGCTAACTATGGCTACACCTTC CASSSGQRTANYGYTF
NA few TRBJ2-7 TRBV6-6 TGTGCCAGCAGTAGCCAGGAATCCTACGAGCAGTACTTC CASSSQESYEQYF
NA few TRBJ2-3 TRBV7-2 TGTGCCAGCAGCTACCGGAGGGGAGATACGCAGTATTTT CASSYRRGDTQYF
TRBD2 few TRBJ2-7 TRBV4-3 TGCGCCAGCAGCCAAGGTACTAGCGGGAGTTTCCCCTACGAGCAGTACTTC CASSQGTSGSFPYEQYF
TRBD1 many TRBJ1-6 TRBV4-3 TGCGCCAGCAGCCCGACAGGGGGGCTAGATCCCCTCCACTTT CASSPTGGLDPLHF
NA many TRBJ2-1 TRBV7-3 TGTGCCAGCAGTATGGACTCTAGCTCCTACAATGAGCAGTTCTTC CASSMDSSSYNEQFF
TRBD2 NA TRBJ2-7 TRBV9 TGTGCCAGCAGCGCAAGCGGGAGTATCTACGAGCAGTACTTC CASSASGSIYEQYF
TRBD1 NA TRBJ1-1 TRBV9 TGTGCCAGCAGCGTAACCCCGACAGGGAAGGACACTGAAGCTTTCTTT CASSVTPTGKDTEAFF
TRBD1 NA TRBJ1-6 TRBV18 TGTGCCAGCTCACGGACAGGGCGAGATTCACCCCTCCACTTT CASSRTGRDSPLHF
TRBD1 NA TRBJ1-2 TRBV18 TGTGCCAGCTCACCGGGGACAGAGAAAATTCTCTATGGCTACACCTTC CASSPGTEKILYGYTF
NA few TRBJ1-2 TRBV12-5 TGTGCTAGTGGTTTATCGACCGCTGCAGTAACCTTC CASGLSTAAVTF
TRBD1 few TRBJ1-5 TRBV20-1 TGCAGTGCTAGAGGACAGGGGGCGTTTAGCAATCAGCCCCAGCATTTT CSARGQGAFSNQPQHF
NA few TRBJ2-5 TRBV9 TGTGCCAGCAGCGCCCGGGACAACCCATTGGAGACCCAGTACTTC CASSARDNPLETQYF
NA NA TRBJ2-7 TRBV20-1 TGCAGTGCGAGGCAGCGGAGCACCTACGAGCAGTACTTC CSARQRSTYEQYF
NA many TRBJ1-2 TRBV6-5 TGTGCCAGCAGTTACTCGGGGGGGAAAGGGGGCTACACCTTC CASSYSGGKGGYTF
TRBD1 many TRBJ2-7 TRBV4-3 TGCGCCAGCAGCCAGAGGACAGGGGCCTACGAGCAGTACTTC CASSQRTGAYEQYF
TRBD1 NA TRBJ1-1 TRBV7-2 TGTGCCAGCAGCTTATCAGGGGGCGCGTCTGAAGCTTTCTTT CASSLSGGASEAFF
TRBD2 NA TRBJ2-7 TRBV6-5 TGTGCCAGCAGTTACATCCGGACTAGCGGAACCTACGAGCAGTACTTC CASSYIRTSGTYEQYF
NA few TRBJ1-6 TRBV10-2 TGCGCCAGCATTAAACAGAATAATTCACCCCTCCACTTT CASIKQNNSPLHF
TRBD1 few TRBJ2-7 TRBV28 TGTGCCAGCAGTTATCCGGGACAGGGGCGCAACGAGCAGTACTTC CASSYPGQGRNEQYF
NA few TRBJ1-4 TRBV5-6 TGTGCCAGCAGCTACAAACTCGGGGAGTCTGAAAAACTGTTTTTT CASSYKLGESEKLFF